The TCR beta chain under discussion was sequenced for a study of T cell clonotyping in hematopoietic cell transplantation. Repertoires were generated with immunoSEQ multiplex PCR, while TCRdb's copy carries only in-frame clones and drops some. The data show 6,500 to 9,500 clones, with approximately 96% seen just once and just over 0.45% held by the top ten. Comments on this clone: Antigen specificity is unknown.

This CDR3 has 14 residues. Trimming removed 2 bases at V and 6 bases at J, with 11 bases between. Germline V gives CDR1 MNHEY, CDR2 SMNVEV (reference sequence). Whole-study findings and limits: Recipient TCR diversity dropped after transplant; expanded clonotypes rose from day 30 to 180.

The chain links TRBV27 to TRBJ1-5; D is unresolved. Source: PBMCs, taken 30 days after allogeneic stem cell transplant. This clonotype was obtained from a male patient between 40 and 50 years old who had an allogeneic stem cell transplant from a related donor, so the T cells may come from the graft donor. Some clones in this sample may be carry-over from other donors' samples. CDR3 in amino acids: CASSLAGASQPQHF. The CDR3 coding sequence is TGTGCCAGCAGTTTAGCGGGCGCGTCTCAGCCCCAGCATTTT.